These 28 T cell receptor beta chains originate from one sample sequenced in a study of T cells in localized non-small cell lung cancer. Sequenced by immunoSEQ multiplex PCR; TCRdb stores in-frame clones only, minus some. The data show 30,000 or so clones, roughly 87% seen once. Sample: peripheral blood, taken before any cancer treatment. The source is a woman aged 35 to 70 with stage I lung adenocarcinoma.

The V gene is TRBV14, the J gene TRBJ2-5; tentative D call: TRBD2 (7 bases). Trimming cost V 3 bases and J 4 bases, with 12 bases left between them. Per germline, CDR1 SGHDN and CDR2 FVKESK. This CDR3 contains 14 residues. CDR3: CASSQIRGGETQYF. DNA of the CDR3: TGTGCCAGCAGCCAGATAAGGGGGGGAGAGACCCAGTACTTC. Full variable domain (outside the CDR3, taken from reference TRBV14 and TRBJ2-5): EAGVTQFPSHSVIEKGQTVTLRCDPISGHDNLYWYRRVMGKEIKFLLHFVKESKQDESGMPNNRFLAERTGGTYSTLKVQPAELEDSGVYFCASSQIRGGETQYFGPGTRLLVL.

This chain uses TRBV18 with TRBJ1-2; weak D call: TRBD1 (5 bases). Germline V lookup: CDR1 KGHSH, CDR2 LQKENI. This CDR3 has 18 residues. V was cut by 0 bases and J by 0 bases, with 17 bases left in between. Written as DNA, the CDR3 is TGTGCCAGCTCACCACCCGTACCAGGGAGGGCTACTAACTATGGCTACACCTTC. Its protein is CASSPPVPGRATNYGYTF. Using reference TRBV18 and TRBJ1-2 for the parts outside the CDR3, the full variable domain is NAGVMQNPRHLVRRRGQEARLRCSPMKGHSHVYWYRQLPEEGLKFMVYLQKENIIDESGMPKERFSAEFPKEGPSILRIQQVVRGDSAAYFCASSPPVPGRATNYGYTFGSGTRLTVV.

Only a few counts were recorded for this clone. The gene calls are TRBV7-9 and TRBJ1-1, with D possibly matching TRBD1 (6 bases). The CDR3 runs 13 residues. In germline, CDR1 is SEHNR, CDR2 FQNEAQ (reference sequence). Trimming left V 2 bases short and J 6 bases short, with 10 bases between. CDR3 sequence (DNA): TGTGCCAGCAGCTTACAACAGGGTGCTGAAGCTTTCTTT. Its translation: CASSLQQGAEAFF. Full variable domain (remainder filled in from reference TRBV7-9 and TRBJ1-1): DTGVSQNPRHKITKRGQNVTFRCDPISEHNRLYWYRQTLGQGPEFLTYFQNEAQLEKSRLLSDRFSAERPKGSFSTLEIQRTEQGDSAMYLCASSLQQGAEAFFGQGTRLTVV.

About this clone: A junction end diverges from the germline sequence, so it may reflect a read error. This chain joins TRBV7-7 and TRBJ2-1; D may be TRBD2 (5 bases). The CDR3 is 13 residues long. Germline assignment: CDR1 SSHAT and CDR2 FNYEAQ (reference sequence). For the CDR3, the DNA is TGTGCTAGCAGCTTGGCCGCGGGTAATGAGCAGTTCTTC. Protein sequence: CASSLAAGNEQFF.

In its sample, this clone was seen once. The J gene is TRBJ2-1, the V gene TRBV27; TRBD2 aligns across 9 bases. V lost 1 base, J lost 8 bases, and 9 bases stayed unmatched. The V gene's germline CDR1 is MNHEY and CDR2 SMNVEV (reference sequence). CDR3 length: 16 residues. As DNA, the CDR3 is TGTGCCAGCAGTTTATGGGTTAGCGGGGGAGGGGATGAGCAGTTCTTC. Translation gives CASSLWVSGGGDEQFF.

The sample holds one count of this clone. J is TRBJ2-1 and V is TRBV6-1, with D maybe TRBD2 (6 bases). With 4 bases removed from V and 6 bases from J, the gap between germline ends came to 10 bases. CDR3 length: 13 amino acids. Germline V gene lookup returns CDR1 MNHNS and CDR2 SASEGT. This CDR3 reads CASSGGGVNEQFF. The CDR3 DNA is TGTGCCAGCAGTGGGGGCGGGGTCAATGAGCAGTTCTTC.

The chain carries TRBV9 and TRBJ1-2; 11 bases are a match to TRBD1. The length of the CDR3 is 19 residues. The V gene's germline CDR1 is SGDLS and CDR2 YYNGEE. J gave up 4 bases and V 0 bases, and 14 bases lay outside the gene matches. The CDR3 nucleotides read TGTGCCAGCAGCGTAGCTACGGGGGTCGGACAGGGGGCGTTCTATGGCTACACCTTC. Amino acids: CASSVATGVGQGAFYGYTF.

The chain joins TRBV29-1 to TRBJ2-1; D tentatively fits TRBD1 or TRBD2 (5 bases each). This CDR3 region has 12 residues. V lost 7 bases to trimming and J lost 4 bases, with 11 bases between them. CDR1 is SQVTM, CDR2 ANQGSEA, per germline. The CDR3 loop is CSGLEGYNEQFF. In DNA form, the CDR3 reads TGCAGCGGACTCGAGGGGTACAATGAGCAGTTCTTC.

V is TRBV5-4 and J is TRBJ1-2; D remains ambiguous. With 2 bases removed from V and 8 bases from J, the gap between germline ends came to 13 bases. Germline V gene data show CDR1 as SGHNT and CDR2 as YYREEE (reference sequence). CDR3 length: 13 residues. This CDR3 reads CASSFGQADGYTF. The CDR3 bases are TGTGCCAGCAGCTTCGGGCAGGCCGACGGCTACACCTTC. Full variable domain (remainder filled in from reference TRBV5-4 and TRBJ1-2): ETGVTQSPTHLIKTRGQQVTLRCSSQSGHNTVSWYQQALGQGPQFIFQYYREEENGRGNFPPRFSGLQFPNYSSELNVNALELDDSALYLCASSFGQADGYTFGSGTRLTVV.

This rearrangement joins TRBV9 to TRBJ1-2, with a tentative D call TRBD1 (6 bases). Deletions cut 0 bases from V and 4 bases from J, with 16 bases between. CDR1 is SGDLS and CDR2 is YYNGEE in the germline V gene. CDR3 length: 16 residues. The CDR3 here is CASSVAGGGQGYGYTF. Here the CDR3 DNA reads TGTGCCAGCAGCGTAGCGGGCGGGGGCCAGGGCTATGGCTACACCTTC. Combining the CDR3 with reference TRBV9 and TRBJ1-2 gives the whole variable domain DSGVTQTPKHLITATGQRVTLRCSPRSGDLSVYWYQQSLDQGLQFLIQYYNGEERAKGNILERFSAQQFPDLHSELNLSSLELGDSALYFCASSVAGGGQGYGYTFGSGTRLTVV.

The CDR3 here is CASSLEHPHSRTNTGELFF. The CDR3 DNA follows: TGTGCCAGCAGCTTGGAGCATCCCCACTCGCGGACCAACACCGGGGAGCTGTTTTTT. The J gene is TRBJ2-2, the V gene TRBV5-4; D not resolved. V lost 0 bases and J lost 2, with 20 bases in between. CDR3 length: 19 residues. Looked up from germline, CDR1 is SGHNT and CDR2 is YYREEE (reference sequence).

The V and J genes are TRBV11-3 and TRBJ1-6, with 7 positions matching TRBD1. CDR1 and CDR2 from the germline V gene are SGHNT and YENEEA. V lost 2 bases to trimming and J lost 15 bases; unmatched junction nucleotides: 13. The CDR3 is made up of 15 amino acids. CDR3 DNA: TGTGCCAGCAGCTTATTCGGAGACAGGGCCTTCCTCCTCCACTTT. Protein sequence: CASSLFGDRAFLLHF.

The CDR3 loop reads CASSQSSPTNEKLFF. The CDR3 DNA follows: TGCGCCAGCAGCCAATCCAGCCCAACTAATGAAAAACTGTTTTTT. The chain employs TRBV4-1 and TRBJ1-4; D is unclear. CDR1 is MGHRA and CDR2 is YSYEKL in the germline V gene. The CDR3 runs 15 residues. Trimming cost V 2 bases and J 0 bases, with 7 bases left between them.

V and J are TRBV6-6 and TRBJ1-1; D is possibly TRBD1 (6 bases). The V gene lost 6 bases and the J gene lost 6 bases, with 14 bases spanning the gap. CDR3 size: 13 residues. Germline V gene data show CDR1 as MNHNY and CDR2 as SVGAGI (reference sequence). The CDR3 region has the DNA TGTGCCAGCAGACGCCGACAGGAACCTGAAGCTTTCTTT. Translating it yields CASRRRQEPEAFF.

V and J are TRBV5-4 and TRBJ1-4; D may be TRBD1 (5 bases). The CDR3 loop spans 16 amino acids. V was cut by 6 bases and J by 2 bases, with 17 bases left in between. Germline CDR1 reads SGHNT; CDR2 reads YYREEE (reference sequence). The CDR3 nucleotides read TGTGCCAGCACCGAGGTCTCCAGGGCCACTAATGAAAAACTGTTTTTT. Protein sequence: CASTEVSRATNEKLFF.

This clone was found a few times. This chain uses TRBV4-2 with TRBJ2-5, with 13 bases that match TRBD2. CDR1 is LGHNA and CDR2 is YNFKEQ in the germline V gene. Trimming cost V 1 base and J 1 base; bases outside gene matches: 6. The CDR3 length is 18 residues. CDR3 DNA: TGTGCCAGCAGCCAAGGGACTAGCGGGAGTGGGTCCCAAGAGACCCAGTACTTC. Translating gives CASSQGTSGSGSQETQYF.

V usage is TRBV6-5 and J usage is TRBJ2-3; D is unclear. Germline CDR1 is MNHEY and CDR2 is SVGAGI. The length of the CDR3 is 14 residues. V lost 6 bases and J lost 3, with 13 bases in between. CDR3 loop: CASRRPDGTDTQYF. CDR3 in DNA: TGTGCCAGCAGACGCCCTGACGGAACAGATACGCAGTATTTT.

V usage is TRBV18 and J usage is TRBJ2-2; D gene ambiguous. The CDR3 covers 13 residues. V was shortened by 5 bases and J by 0 bases, with 4 bases between the two germline ends. The germline V gene encodes CDR1 KGHSH and CDR2 LQKENI. For the CDR3, the DNA is TGTGCCAGCTCAGGGGCGAACACCGGGGAGCTGTTTTTT. Translating it yields CASSGANTGELFF.

The V call is TRBV11-2, the J call TRBJ2-1; D is tentatively TRBD1 or TRBD2 (6 bases each). The CDR3 runs to 15 residues. V shed 3 bases and J shed 6 bases, with 15 bases lying between them. CDR1 is SGHAT, CDR2 FQNNGV, per germline. CDR3 residues: CASSFEGGGLNEQFF. In DNA, the CDR3 is TGTGCCAGCAGCTTTGAGGGGGGAGGACTCAATGAGCAGTTCTTC.

The V call is TRBV7-2, the J call TRBJ1-2, with D perhaps matching TRBD1 (6 bases). Trimming took 1 base from V and 4 from J, leaving 16 bases between them. CDR1 is SGHTA, CDR2 FQGNSA, per germline. The CDR3 has 16 residues. The CDR3 loop is CASSLESRGLAYGYTF. The CDR3 bases are TGTGCCAGCAGCTTAGAGAGCAGGGGATTGGCCTATGGCTACACCTTC. The full variable domain, rest sourced from reference TRBV7-2 and TRBJ1-2, is GAGVSQSPSNKVTEKGKDVELRCDPISGHTALYWYRQSLGQGLEFLIYFQGNSAPDKSGLPSDRFSAERTGGSVSTLTIQRTQQEDSAVYLCASSLESRGLAYGYTFGSGTRLTVV.

This chain links TRBV19 with TRBJ1-5; D gene ambiguous. The CDR3 totals 13 residues. In germline, CDR1 is LNHDA, CDR2 SQIVND (reference sequence). V was cut by 5 bases and J by 3 bases, with 8 bases left in between. The CDR3 coding sequence is TGTGCCAGTAGTCCCGGCTTCAATCAGCCCCAGCATTTT. Translation gives CASSPGFNQPQHF. Supplemented by reference TRBV19 and TRBJ1-5, the full variable domain reads DGGITQSPKYLFRKEGQNVTLSCEQNLNHDAMYWYRQDPGQGLRLIYYSQIVNDFQKGDIAEGYSVSREKKESFPLTVTSAQKNPTAFYLCASSPGFNQPQHFGDGTRLSIL.

This rearrangement joins TRBV7-2 to TRBJ2-5; TRBD1 agrees at 7 bases. From germline, CDR1 is SGHTA and CDR2 FQGNSA. The CDR3 sequence is 14 residues long. With 3 bases clipped from V and 4 bases from J, the junction kept 5 bases outside the gene matches. CDR3 region: CASSFATGRETQYF. CDR3 sequence (DNA): TGTGCCAGCAGCTTCGCGACAGGGCGAGAGACCCAGTACTTC.

This clone is categorized as medium-sized. V and J are TRBV6-6 and TRBJ2-5; no clear D gene. The CDR3 extends over 13 amino acids. Trimming pared 2 bases from V and 5 bases from J, leaving 9 bases between. Germline V gives CDR1 MNHNY, CDR2 SVGAGI (reference sequence). The CDR3 here is CASSYVPQETQYF. The CDR3 nucleotides are TGTGCCAGCAGTTACGTCCCCCAGGAGACCCAGTACTTC.

This clone was detected once. This chain joins TRBV2 and TRBJ2-4; D may be TRBD2 (5 bases). The V end lost 9 bases, the J end lost 0 bases, and 9 bases lay between the germline ends. The CDR3 is made up of 13 amino acids. Germline V gene data show CDR1 as SNHLY and CDR2 as FYNNEI. CDR3 DNA sequence: TGTGCCAGTCGCGGGTTAGCCAAAAACATTCAGTACTTC. Its translation is CASRGLAKNIQYF.

V usage is TRBV6-5 and J usage is TRBJ1-3; 7 bases line up with TRBD1. The J segment lost 4 bases and the V segment lost 5 bases, leaving 8 bases of the junction unmatched. The germline V gene has CDR1 MNHEY and CDR2 SVGAGI. The length of the CDR3 is 15 residues. The CDR3 protein is CASSVGTASGNTIYF. DNA of the CDR3: TGTGCCAGCAGTGTGGGGACAGCCTCAGGAAACACCATATATTTT.

V usage is TRBV6-4 and J usage is TRBJ2-7; a possible D gene is TRBD2 (6 bases). The germline V gene has CDR1 MRHNA and CDR2 SNTAGT. The CDR3 is 16 amino acids. The ends were cut back, 6 bases at V and 2 bases at J, with 20 bases in the middle. Here the CDR3 reads CASRRTGDWLTYEQYF. CDR3 nucleotides: TGTGCCAGCAGGCGGACGGGGGATTGGCTAACCTACGAGCAGTACTTC.

V is TRBV2 and J is TRBJ2-3; 7 nucleotides line up with TRBD1. The CDR3 contains 16 residues. V was clipped by 2 bases and J by 6 bases; unmatched bases: 11. The germline CDR1 and CDR2 sequences are SNHLY and FYNNEI. This CDR3 is CASSEMVGTANDTQYF. DNA of the CDR3: TGTGCCAGCAGTGAAATGGTAGGGACAGCTAATGATACGCAGTATTTT.

The chain carries TRBV2 and TRBJ2-5; 11 bases fit TRBD2. CDR3 length: 17 residues. The germline CDR1 and CDR2 sequences are SNHLY and FYNNEI. With 2 bases clipped from V and 5 bases from J, the junction kept 10 bases outside the gene matches. The CDR3 protein is CASSERLLAGGRETQYF. The CDR3 DNA reads TGTGCCAGCAGTGAAAGGTTGTTAGCGGGAGGGAGGGAGACCCAGTACTTC.